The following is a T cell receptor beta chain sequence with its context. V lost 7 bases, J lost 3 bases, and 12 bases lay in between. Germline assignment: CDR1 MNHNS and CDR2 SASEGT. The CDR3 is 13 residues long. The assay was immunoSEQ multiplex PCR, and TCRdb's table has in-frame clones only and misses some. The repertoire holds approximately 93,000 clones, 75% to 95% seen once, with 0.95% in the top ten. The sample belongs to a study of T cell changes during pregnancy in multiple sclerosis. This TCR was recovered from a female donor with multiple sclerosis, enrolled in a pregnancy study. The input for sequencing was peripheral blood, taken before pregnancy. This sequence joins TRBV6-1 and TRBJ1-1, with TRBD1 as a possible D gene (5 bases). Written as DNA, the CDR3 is TGTGCCAGCATGGGGGGGGGATACACTGAAGCTTTCTTT. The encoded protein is CASMGGGYTEAFF.